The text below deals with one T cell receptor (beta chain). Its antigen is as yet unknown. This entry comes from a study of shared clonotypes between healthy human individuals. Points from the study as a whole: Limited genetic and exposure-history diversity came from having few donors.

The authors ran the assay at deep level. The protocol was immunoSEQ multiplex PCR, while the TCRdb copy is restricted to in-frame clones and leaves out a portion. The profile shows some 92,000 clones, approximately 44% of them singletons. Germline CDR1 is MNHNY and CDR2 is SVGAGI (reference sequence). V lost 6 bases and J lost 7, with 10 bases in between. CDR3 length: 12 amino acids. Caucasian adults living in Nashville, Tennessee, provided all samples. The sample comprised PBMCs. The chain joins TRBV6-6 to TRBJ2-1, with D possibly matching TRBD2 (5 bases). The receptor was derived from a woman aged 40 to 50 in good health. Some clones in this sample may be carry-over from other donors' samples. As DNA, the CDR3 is TGTGCCAGCAGGACGTCGGGGAATGAGCAGTTCTTC. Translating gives CASRTSGNEQFF.